The rows below give T cell receptor beta chains drawn from one sample of a study of Ad26.COV2.S vaccination and SARS-CoV-2 variants. Profiled with immunoSEQ multiplex PCR; TCRdb holds only in-frame clones, not every one. The repertoire includes about 470,000 clones, about nine tenths of them detected once, and around 4.2% sits in the top ten. Source: peripheral blood, taken in a trial of Ad26.COV2.S vaccine versus placebo. The receptors originated from a person between 18 and 59 years old who received the Ad26.COV2.S COVID-19 vaccine or a placebo. The CDR3 runs from the conserved cysteine through the conserved F or W. The D gene is left open where the match is weak. Clone size appears in some rows only: once, few, many, or a class for an expanded clone.

v_gene	abundance	j_gene	d_gene	CDR3nt	CDR3aa
TRBV23-1	-	TRBJ1-4	TRBD1	TGCGCCAGCAGTCACCCAGGACAGGGCGGGCGTGAAAAACTGTTTTTT	CASSHPGQGGREKLFF
TRBV7-2	-	TRBJ1-5	-	TGTGCCAGCAGCTTAGCCCAGGACCTCCAGCCCCAGCATTTT	CASSLAQDLQPQHF
TRBV25-1	-	TRBJ2-7	TRBD1	TGTGCCACGACAGGGAAGGGGAGCTACGAGCAGTACTTC	CATTGKGSYEQYF
TRBV13	-	TRBJ2-3	TRBD2	TGTGCCAGCAGCCCTCCGGGACTAGGACTTGCAGATACGCAGTATTTT	CASSPPGLGLADTQYF
TRBV9	once	TRBJ2-1	TRBD2	TGTGCCAGCAGCGGACTAGCGGGAGCTCCCTCGGGGGAGCAGTTCTTC	CASSGLAGAPSGEQFF
TRBV4-1	few	TRBJ1-2	-	TGCGCCAGCAGCCAAGATGGCGACAGGAACTATGGCTACACCTTC	CASSQDGDRNYGYTF
TRBV5-5	-	TRBJ2-5	-	TGTGCCAGCAGCCTTGTGGAAAGACAGGCGGAGACCCAGTACTTC	CASSLVERQAETQYF
TRBV7-2	-	TRBJ1-6	-	TGTGCCAGCAGTTACGACGATAATTCACCCCTCCACTTT	CASSYDDNSPLHF
TRBV19	-	TRBJ2-7	TRBD2	TGTGCCAGTAGTAAAGGACTAGTTGCCTACGAGCAGTACTTC	CASSKGLVAYEQYF
TRBV3-1/TRBV3-2	-	TRBJ2-2	-	TGTGCCAGCACCCTAAGTAGAACCGGGGAGCTGTTTTTT	CASTLSRTGELFF
TRBV18	-	TRBJ2-2	TRBD1	TGTGCCAGCTCACCACCTAACCTACCAGGGGGCGCCGGGGAGCTGTTTTTT	CASSPPNLPGGAGELFF
TRBV11-2	-	TRBJ1-6	-	TGTGCCAGCAGCTCCGCGGGCCAAAAGAAGTCACCCCTCCACTTT	CASSSAGQKKSPLHF
TRBV6-1	-	TRBJ2-6	-	TGTGCCAGCAGTGAAGGGATGGGGACCGGGGCCAACGTCCTGACTTTC	CASSEGMGTGANVLTF
TRBV7-2	-	TRBJ2-3	-	TGTGCCAGCAGGCGAGGGGTAGATACGCAGTATTTT	CASRRGVDTQYF
TRBV9	once	TRBJ1-4	TRBD1	TGTGCCAGCACCCTGGGACAGGGAGGAGGTAATGAAAAACTGTTTTTT	CASTLGQGGGNEKLFF
TRBV6-2/TRBV6-3	-	TRBJ2-7	TRBD2	TGTGCCAGCACCCCCACCGGAGCTAGCGGGAGGAATTACGAGCAGTACTTC	CASTPTGASGRNYEQYF
TRBV19	-	TRBJ2-7	TRBD1	TGTGCCAGTAGTATGTACAGGGGGGACTACGAGCAGTACTTC	CASSMYRGDYEQYF
TRBV15	-	TRBJ2-5	-	TGTGCCACCAGCAGACGACGGAGCCAAGAGACCCAGTACTTC	CATSRRRSQETQYF
TRBV28	-	TRBJ2-7	TRBD1	TGTGCCAGCACCCGACCGGGACAGGCGATTGAGCAGTACTTC	CASTRPGQAIEQYF
TRBV12-3/TRBV12-4	-	TRBJ2-3	-	TGTGCCAGCAGTTTACAGGGCCATACGCAGTATTTT	CASSLQGHTQYF
TRBV11-1	-	TRBJ1-2	-	TGTGCCAGCAGCTTAAACAGTAACTATGGCTACACCTTC	CASSLNSNYGYTF